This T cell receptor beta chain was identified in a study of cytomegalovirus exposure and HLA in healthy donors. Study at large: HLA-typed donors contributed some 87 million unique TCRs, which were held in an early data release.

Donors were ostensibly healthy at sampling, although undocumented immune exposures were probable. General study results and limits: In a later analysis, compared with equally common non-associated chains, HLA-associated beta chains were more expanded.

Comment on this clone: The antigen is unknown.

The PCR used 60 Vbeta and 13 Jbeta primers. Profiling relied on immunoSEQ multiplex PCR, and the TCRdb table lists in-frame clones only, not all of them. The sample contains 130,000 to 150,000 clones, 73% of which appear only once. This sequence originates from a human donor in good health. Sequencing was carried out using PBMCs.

Here the CDR3 reads CASSVVAGVYNEQFF. Here the CDR3 DNA reads TGTGCCAGCAGCGTAGTAGCGGGGGTCTACAATGAGCAGTTCTTC. The rearrangement uses TRBV9 and TRBJ2-1, with TRBD2 matching over 9 bases. From germline, CDR1 is SGDLS and CDR2 YYNGEE. V trimming: 0 bases; J trimming: 3 bases; junction bases outside the gene matches: 1. This CDR3 comprises 15 residues.